The clone carrying this T cell receptor (beta chain) was detected ten times or more. Its antigen is unidentified. The sample is drawn from a study of T cell repertoires in cytomegalovirus infection. Background on the study: Public TCR beta signatures were indicative of both CMV infection and a matching HLA type. Study-wide points: CMV-specific TCR beta clonotypes restricted by HLA-C dominated the ex vivo response. Identification of carriers of CMV plus the relevant HLA was performed using cumulative public TCR beta family frequency.

The CDR3 extends over 16 amino acids. CDR1 is MNHEY and CDR2 is SVGEGT in the germline V gene. Unmatched junction bases numbered 4, after V lost 5 bases and J lost 0 bases. TCRdb processed the reads anew with MiXCR; each CDR3 protein has one entry. Of about 460,000 distinct CDR3 sequences listed, around 11% are singletons. The TCR comes from a human donor in good health (CMV status not recorded). Some clones in this sample may be carry-over from other donors' samples. The gene calls are TRBV6-2 or TRBV6-3 and TRBJ2-6, with TRBD1 identical over 7 bases. The sequencing sample was made of PBMCs. In nucleotides, the CDR3 is TGTGCCAGCAGTCCCAGACAGGGCTCTGGGGCCAACGTCCTGACTTTC. As protein: CASSPRQGSGANVLTF.